This TCR beta chain was observed in a study of T cell repertoires in cytomegalovirus infection. Study overall: CMV epitopes in the study were HLA-C-restricted (recently identified) and HLA-B-restricted (well studied). Shared public TCR beta signatures pointed to both CMV infection and a matching HLA type.

The CDR3 length is 16 residues. Germline V gene sequence: CDR1 LGHNA, CDR2 YNFKEQ. Trimming shortened V by 0 bases and J by 2 bases, and 10 bases separated the two germline ends. At least ten counts were recorded for this clonotype. What it binds is unknown. One entry per CDR3 protein, called by TCRdb with MiXCR from the reads. Of some 46,000 distinct CDR3 sequences listed, 15% to 25% were seen once; the top ten hold roughly 50%. Sequencing was performed on CD8+ T cells from cultured PBMCs, taken from culture after CMV antigen stimulation. The V call is TRBV4-2, the J call TRBJ2-2; D ambiguous. The TCR sequence derives from a human donor in good health (CMV status not recorded). Some clones in this sample may be carry-over from other donors' samples. CDR3 DNA: TGTGCCAGCAGCCAAGAAGCTCGTCATAACACCGGGGAGCTGTTTTTT. Translating gives CASSQEARHNTGELFF.